The present entry profiles one TCR beta chain with its context. Its matching antigen is unknown. CDR1 MNHEY and CDR2 SVGAGI come from the germline V gene. The V and J ends lost 7 bases and 1 base respectively, with 13 bases between them. The CDR3 is made up of 14 amino acids. The data belong to a study of cytomegalovirus exposure and HLA in healthy donors. Study conclusions and caveats: In vitro data verified a few CMV-associated chains as specific for CMV antigens.

Though probably carrying unrecorded immune exposures, donors were nominally healthy at sampling. Whether this donor was CMV seropositive was not recorded. The study ran its PCR with 60 Vbeta and 13 Jbeta primers. TCRdb keeps only in-frame clones here, not all; method: immunoSEQ multiplex PCR. The sample consists of some 130,000 clones, approximately 61% of them appearing once. The rearrangement uses TRBV6-5 and TRBJ1-2, with D unclear. The sequencing sample was made of PBMCs. The sequence derives from a human donor in good health. The CDR3 sequence is CASTLGNHNYGYTF. CDR3 DNA: TGTGCCAGCACGCTCGGGAACCATAACTATGGCTACACCTTC.